Below, 12 T cell receptor beta chains from the same sample are listed, as sequenced in a study of blood T cell repertoires in COVID-19. The protocol was immunoSEQ multiplex PCR, while the TCRdb copy is restricted to in-frame clones and leaves out a portion. Of 650,000 to 800,000 clones detected, around 89% appear once; the ten largest clones hold around 0.3%. Sequencing used peripheral blood. These receptors came from a young woman with acute or convalescent COVID-19.

The chain is built from TRBV28 and TRBJ2-3; 8 bases align to TRBD2. Germline V gene sequence: CDR1 MDHEN, CDR2 SYDVKM. This CDR3 comprises 16 residues. The V segment lost 2 bases and the J segment 1 base; nucleotides outside the gene matches: 5. This chain's CDR3 is CASSLAGGRGTDTQYF. CDR3 in DNA: TGTGCCAGCAGTTTAGCGGGGGGTCGTGGCACAGATACGCAGTATTTT.

This clone was seen many times. The chain recombines TRBV6-4 with TRBJ2-3; 12 bases align to TRBD1. The CDR3 is 16 amino acids. Trimming removed 3 bases from V and 5 bases from J; junction bases left unmatched: 6. Germline V CDR1 and CDR2: MRHNA, SNTAGT. The CDR3 region is CASSDSGTGGVDTQYF. The CDR3 DNA reads as TGTGCCAGCAGTGATTCCGGGACAGGGGGCGTAGATACGCAGTATTTT.

The chain is built from TRBV2 and TRBJ2-5; 10 bases align to TRBD2. With V trimmed by 2 bases and J by 5 bases, 11 bases remained unmatched. The germline gives CDR1 SNHLY, CDR2 FYNNEI. The CDR3 contains 17 residues. The CDR3 here is CASSERIQRGGQETQYF. The CDR3 DNA reads as TGTGCCAGCAGTGAAAGGATCCAGCGGGGGGGCCAGGAGACCCAGTACTTC.

The V call is TRBV12-3 or TRBV12-4, the J call TRBJ2-3; no reliable D call. The CDR3 is 13 residues long. Trimming removed 6 bases from V and 8 bases from J, with 15 bases in between. The CDR3 sequence: CASSLEYMGTQYF. The CDR3 nucleotides are TGTGCCAGCAGCCTAGAATATATGGGTACGCAGTATTTT.

The V and J genes are TRBV4-1 and TRBJ2-3; 9 bases line up with TRBD1. Germline V CDR1 and CDR2: MGHRA, YSYEKL. V lost 4 bases, J lost 5 bases, and 10 bases stayed unmatched. CDR3 length: 16 residues. CDR3 loop: CASSLWGLTGGDTQYF. The CDR3 DNA reads TGCGCCAGCAGCCTCTGGGGGTTGACAGGGGGAGATACGCAGTATTTT.

The V gene is TRBV9, the J gene TRBJ2-2; 10 nucleotides line up with TRBD2. V lost 4 bases, J lost 3 bases, and 15 bases stayed unmatched. From germline, CDR1 is SGDLS and CDR2 YYNGEE. The CDR3 sequence is 19 residues long. This CDR3 reads CASSSEPLLAGVHTGELFF. CDR3 DNA: TGTGCCAGCAGCTCCGAGCCCCTGCTAGCGGGGGTCCACACCGGGGAGCTGTTTTTT.

The chain couples TRBV2 to TRBJ1-5; 7 bases agree with TRBD1. The V segment lost 7 bases and the J segment 3 bases; nucleotides outside the gene matches: 6. This CDR3 has 14 residues. In germline, CDR1 is SNHLY, CDR2 FYNNEI. CDR3 in DNA: TGTGCCAGCACCGCCGGGACAGACAATCAGCCCCAGCATTTT. Its protein is CASTAGTDNQPQHF. The entire variable domain, with the rest obtained from reference TRBV2 and TRBJ1-5, is as follows: EPEVTQTPSHQVTQMGQEVILRCVPISNHLYFYWYRQILGQKVEFLVSFYNNEISEKSEIFDDQFSVERPDGSNFTLKIRSTKLEDSAMYFCASTAGTDNQPQHFGDGTRLSIL.

This chain uses TRBV3-1 (or the pseudogene TRBV3-2) with TRBJ1-1; the D gene is possibly TRBD1 (6 bases). V gave up 3 bases and J gave up 0 bases, with 11 bases separating them. Germline V lookup: CDR1 LGHDT, CDR2 YNNKEL (reference sequence). The CDR3 extends over 15 amino acids. The CDR3 spells CASSQRGPMNTEAFF. DNA for the CDR3: TGTGCCAGCAGCCAGCGGGGGCCGATGAACACTGAAGCTTTCTTT.

The genes are TRBV7-9 and TRBJ2-5; maybe TRBD1 (5 bases). The CDR3 has 15 residues. Trimming shortened V by 5 bases and J by 2 bases, and 15 bases separated the two germline ends. The germline V gene has CDR1 SEHNR and CDR2 FQNEAQ (reference sequence). CDR3 residues: CASSSSRDPQETQYF. DNA for the CDR3: TGTGCCAGCAGCAGTTCCAGGGATCCACAAGAGACCCAGTACTTC.

The rearrangement uses TRBV11-1 and TRBJ2-1; 9 bases align to TRBD2. Germline CDR1 is SGHAT and CDR2 is FQDESV (reference sequence). V dropped 5 bases and J dropped 2; count of bases not matched to a gene: 4. The CDR3 is 15 amino acids. The CDR3 coding sequence is TGTGCCAGCAGCCAGACTAGCGGCACCTACAATGAGCAGTTCTTC. It encodes CASSQTSGTYNEQFF.

The chain employs TRBV2 and TRBJ2-7; 9 nucleotides line up with TRBD1. CDR3 length equals 14 residues. The germline V gene encodes CDR1 SNHLY and CDR2 FYNNEI. The ends lost 2 bases at V and 7 bases at J; junction bases unmatched: 6. As DNA, the CDR3 is TGTGCCAGCAGTGAAAGGACAGGGGATTGGGAGCAGTACTTC. Translating it yields CASSERTGDWEQYF.

The chain recombines TRBV19 with TRBJ1-2; a possible D gene is TRBD1 (6 bases). This CDR3 is built from 14 residues. Trimming removed 5 bases from V and 3 bases from J, with 13 bases in between. In germline, CDR1 is LNHDA, CDR2 SQIVND (reference sequence). This CDR3 is CASSSVPGDYGYTF. Written as DNA, the CDR3 is TGTGCCAGTAGTTCCGTCCCAGGGGACTATGGCTACACCTTC.